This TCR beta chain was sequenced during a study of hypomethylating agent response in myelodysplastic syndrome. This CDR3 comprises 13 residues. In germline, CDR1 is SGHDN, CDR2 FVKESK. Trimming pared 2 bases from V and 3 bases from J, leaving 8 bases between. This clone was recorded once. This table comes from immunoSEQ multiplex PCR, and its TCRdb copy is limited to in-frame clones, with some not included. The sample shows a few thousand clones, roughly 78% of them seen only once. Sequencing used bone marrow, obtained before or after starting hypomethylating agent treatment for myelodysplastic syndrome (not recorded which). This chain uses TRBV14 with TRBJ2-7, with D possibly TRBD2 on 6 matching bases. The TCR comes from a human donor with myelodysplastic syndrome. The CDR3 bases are TGTGCCAGCAGCCAACAGGGAGGCTACGAGCAGTACTTC. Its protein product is CASSQQGGYEQYF.